Described below is a single TCR beta chain sequence and its context. Its matching antigen is unknown. Documented time point: cycle 4 day 1 (C4D1), after less than 7 weeks of nivolumab. All trial patients relapsed after autologous stem cell transplantation. This entry comes from a study of PD-1 blockade in classical Hodgkin lymphoma. Across the whole study: The study gave patients nivolumab 3 mg/kg intravenously every 2 weeks. Regarding the study as a whole: Baseline TCR diversity was reportedly lower in newly diagnosed patients than in healthy donors. It was reported as lower still in relapsed/refractory patients.

Here immunoSEQ multiplex PCR was the method, and the copy in TCRdb shows in-frame clones only, minus some. The sample records over 85,000 clones, about 92% being singletons. This CDR3 has 16 residues. The germline V gene has CDR1 SGDLS and CDR2 YYNGEE. Trimming shortened V by 0 bases and J by 1 base, and 11 bases separated the two germline ends. This TCR was sampled from a human donor with classical Hodgkin lymphoma. The sample here was peripheral blood mononuclear cells (PBMCs), taken before the fourth cycle of nivolumab. This chain connects TRBV9 to TRBJ2-1; the D is unclear. CDR3 nucleotides: TGTGCCAGCAGCGTAGACAAGAGTCGGTCCTACAATGAGCAGTTCTTC. Its translation: CASSVDKSRSYNEQFF.